This T cell receptor beta chain was recorded in a study of shared clonotypes between healthy human individuals. The study, taken as a whole, reports: Incompleteness in sorted-subset sequencing, despite large depth, was shown by rarefaction.

The split of CD4+ cells yielded CD45RA+ naive and CD45RA-negative memory subsets. The method was immunoSEQ multiplex PCR; TCRdb's version includes in-frame clones alone and lacks a portion of them. The sample holds around 1,100,000 clones, approximately 75% seen once. Details on this clone: The antigen is unknown.

Sequencing was carried out using memory CD4+ T cells from PBMCs. Sample subset: CD45RA-negative fraction. This clonotype originated in a man in his late teens or twenties in good health. Some clones in this sample may be carry-over from other donors' samples.

The CDR3 sequence: CASSTYPGIDEKLFF. In DNA form, the CDR3 reads TGTGCCAGTAGTACATACCCGGGGATAGATGAAAAACTGTTTTTT. The chain employs TRBV19 and TRBJ1-4; D gene unclear. The CDR3 is 15 amino acids. V was trimmed by 4 bases and J by 6 bases, leaving 15 bases between them. Germline V gene lookup returns CDR1 LNHDA and CDR2 SQIVND (reference sequence).